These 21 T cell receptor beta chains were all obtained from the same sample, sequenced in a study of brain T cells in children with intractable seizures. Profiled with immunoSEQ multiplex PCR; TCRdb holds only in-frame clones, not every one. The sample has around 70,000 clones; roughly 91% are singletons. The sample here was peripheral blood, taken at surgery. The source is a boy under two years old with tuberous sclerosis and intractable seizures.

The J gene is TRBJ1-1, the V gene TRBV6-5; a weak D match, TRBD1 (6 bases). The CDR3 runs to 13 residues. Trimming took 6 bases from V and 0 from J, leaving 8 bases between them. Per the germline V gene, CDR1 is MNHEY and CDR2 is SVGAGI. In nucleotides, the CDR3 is TGTGCCAGCAGACAGGGCTTGAACACTGAAGCTTTCTTT. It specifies CASRQGLNTEAFF.

The CDR3, as DNA: TGTGCCAGTCGAGGAGATAATGAAAAACTGTTTTTT. Protein product: CASRGDNEKLFF. The V call is TRBV2, the J call TRBJ1-4, with D hard to call. The germline gives CDR1 SNHLY, CDR2 FYNNEI. The CDR3 extends over 12 amino acids. Between the trimmed V and J ends, which lost 9 bases and 4 bases, there was a span of 9 bases.

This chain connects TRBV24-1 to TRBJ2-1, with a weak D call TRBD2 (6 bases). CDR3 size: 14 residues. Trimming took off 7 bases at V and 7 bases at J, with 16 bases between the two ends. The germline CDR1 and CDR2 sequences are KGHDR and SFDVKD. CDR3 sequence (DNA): TGTGCCACCAGGGGACCGGGACTGATAAATGAGCAGTTCTTC. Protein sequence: CATRGPGLINEQFF.

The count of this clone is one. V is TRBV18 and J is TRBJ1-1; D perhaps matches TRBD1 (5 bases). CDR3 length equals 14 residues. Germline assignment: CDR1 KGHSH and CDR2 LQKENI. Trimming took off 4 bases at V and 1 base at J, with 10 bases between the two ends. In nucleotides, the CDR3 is TGTGCCAGCTCACTGGACACGGGGAACACTGAAGCTTTCTTT. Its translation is CASSLDTGNTEAFF. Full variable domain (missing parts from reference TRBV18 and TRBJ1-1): NAGVMQNPRHLVRRRGQEARLRCSPMKGHSHVYWYRQLPEEGLKFMVYLQKENIIDESGMPKERFSAEFPKEGPSILRIQQVVRGDSAAYFCASSLDTGNTEAFFGQGTRLTVV.

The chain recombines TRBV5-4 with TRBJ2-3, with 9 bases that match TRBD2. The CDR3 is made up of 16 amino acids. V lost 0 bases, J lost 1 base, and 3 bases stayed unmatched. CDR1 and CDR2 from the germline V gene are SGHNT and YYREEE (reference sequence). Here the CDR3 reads CASSLGAGGRTDTQYF. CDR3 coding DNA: TGTGCCAGCAGCTTGGGCGCGGGGGGGCGCACAGATACGCAGTATTTT. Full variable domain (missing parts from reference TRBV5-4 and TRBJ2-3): ETGVTQSPTHLIKTRGQQVTLRCSSQSGHNTVSWYQQALGQGPQFIFQYYREEENGRGNFPPRFSGLQFPNYSSELNVNALELDDSALYLCASSLGAGGRTDTQYFGPGTRLTVL.

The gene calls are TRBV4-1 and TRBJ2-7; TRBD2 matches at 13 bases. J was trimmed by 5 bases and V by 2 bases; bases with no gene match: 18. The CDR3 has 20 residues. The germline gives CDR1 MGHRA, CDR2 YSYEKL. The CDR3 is CASSQQAGLAGVFGGDEQYF. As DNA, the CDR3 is TGCGCCAGCAGCCAACAAGCAGGACTAGCGGGAGTCTTCGGAGGTGACGAGCAGTACTTC.

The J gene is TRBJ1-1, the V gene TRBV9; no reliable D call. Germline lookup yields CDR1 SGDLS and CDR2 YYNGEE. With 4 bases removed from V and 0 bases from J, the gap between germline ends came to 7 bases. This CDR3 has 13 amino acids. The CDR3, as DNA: TGTGCCAGCAGCCCCACACTGAACACTGAAGCTTTCTTT. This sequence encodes CASSPTLNTEAFF.

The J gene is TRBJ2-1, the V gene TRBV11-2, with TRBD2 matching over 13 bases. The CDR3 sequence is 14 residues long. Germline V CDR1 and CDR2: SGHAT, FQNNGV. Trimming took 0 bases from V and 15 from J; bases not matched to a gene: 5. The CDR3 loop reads CASSLDHRTSGGFF. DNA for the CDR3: TGTGCCAGCAGCTTAGATCATCGGACTAGCGGGGGGTTCTTC. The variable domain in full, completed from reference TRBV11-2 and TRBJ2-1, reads EAGVAQSPRYKIIEKRQSVAFWCNPISGHATLYWYQQILGQGPKLLIQFQNNGVVDDSQLPKDRFSAERLKGVDSTLKIQPAKLEDSAVYLCASSLDHRTSGGFFGPGTRLTVL.

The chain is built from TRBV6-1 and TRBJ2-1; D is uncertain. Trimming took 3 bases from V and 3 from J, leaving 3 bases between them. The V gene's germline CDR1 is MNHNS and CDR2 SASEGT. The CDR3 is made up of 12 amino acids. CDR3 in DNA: TGTGCCAGCAGTGAGGACTACAATGAGCAGTTCTTC. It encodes CASSEDYNEQFF.

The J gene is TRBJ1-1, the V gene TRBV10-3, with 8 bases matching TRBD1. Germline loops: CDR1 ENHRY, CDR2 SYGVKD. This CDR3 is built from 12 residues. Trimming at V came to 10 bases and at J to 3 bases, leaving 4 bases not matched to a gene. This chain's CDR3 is CANGQGDTEAFF. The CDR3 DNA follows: TGTGCCAACGGACAGGGCGACACTGAAGCTTTCTTT.

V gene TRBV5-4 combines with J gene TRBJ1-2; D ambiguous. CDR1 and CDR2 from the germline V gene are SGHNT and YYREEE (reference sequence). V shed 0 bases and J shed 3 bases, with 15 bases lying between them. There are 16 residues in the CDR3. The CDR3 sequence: CASSLVSVRSDYGYTF. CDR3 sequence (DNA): TGTGCCAGCAGCTTGGTTTCGGTCAGGTCGGACTATGGCTACACCTTC.

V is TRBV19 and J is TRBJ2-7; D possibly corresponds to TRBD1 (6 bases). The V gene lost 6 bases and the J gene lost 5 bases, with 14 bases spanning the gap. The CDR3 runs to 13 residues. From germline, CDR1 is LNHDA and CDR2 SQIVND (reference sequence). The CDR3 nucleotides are TGTGCCAGTAGACAGGGAATCCTGGACGAGCAGTACTTC. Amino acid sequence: CASRQGILDEQYF. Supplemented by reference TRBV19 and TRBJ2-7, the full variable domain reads DGGITQSPKYLFRKEGQNVTLSCEQNLNHDAMYWYRQDPGQGLRLIYYSQIVNDFQKGDIAEGYSVSREKKESFPLTVTSAQKNPTAFYLCASRQGILDEQYFGPGTRLTVT.

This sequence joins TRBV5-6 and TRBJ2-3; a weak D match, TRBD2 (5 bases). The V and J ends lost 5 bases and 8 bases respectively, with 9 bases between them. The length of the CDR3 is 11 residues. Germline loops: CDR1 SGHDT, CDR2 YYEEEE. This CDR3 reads CASSHRGTQYF. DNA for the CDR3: TGTGCCAGCAGTCACCGGGGTACGCAGTATTTT.

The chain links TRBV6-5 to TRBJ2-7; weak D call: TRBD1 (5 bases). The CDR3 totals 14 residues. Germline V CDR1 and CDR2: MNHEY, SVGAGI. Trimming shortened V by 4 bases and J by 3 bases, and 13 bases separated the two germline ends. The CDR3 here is CASSSTTGYYEQYF. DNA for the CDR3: TGTGCCAGCAGTTCTACCACAGGATACTACGAGCAGTACTTC.

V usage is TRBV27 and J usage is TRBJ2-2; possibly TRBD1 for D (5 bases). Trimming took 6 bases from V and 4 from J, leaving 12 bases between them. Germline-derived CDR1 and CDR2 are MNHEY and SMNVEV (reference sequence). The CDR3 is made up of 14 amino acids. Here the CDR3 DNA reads TGTGCCAGCAGATTAACTGACAGCACCGGGGAGCTGTTTTTT. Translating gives CASRLTDSTGELFF.

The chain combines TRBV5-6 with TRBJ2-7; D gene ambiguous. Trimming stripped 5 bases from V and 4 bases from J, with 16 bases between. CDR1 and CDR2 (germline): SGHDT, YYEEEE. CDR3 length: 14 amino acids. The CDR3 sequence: CASSFRAGGYEQYF. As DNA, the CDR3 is TGTGCCAGCAGTTTCCGGGCTGGCGGATACGAGCAGTACTTC. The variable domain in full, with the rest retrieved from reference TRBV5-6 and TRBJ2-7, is DAGVTQSPTHLIKTRGQQVTLRCSPKSGHDTVSWYQQALGQGPQFIFQYYEEEERQRGNFPDRFSGHQFPNYSSELNVNALLLGDSALYLCASSFRAGGYEQYFGPGTRLTVT.

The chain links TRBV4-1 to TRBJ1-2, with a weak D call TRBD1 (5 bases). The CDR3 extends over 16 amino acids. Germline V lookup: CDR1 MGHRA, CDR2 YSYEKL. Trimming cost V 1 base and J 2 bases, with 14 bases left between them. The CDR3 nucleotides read TGCGCCAGCAGCCAAGCCCGTTCCGACAGAAACTATGGCTACACCTTC. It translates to CASSQARSDRNYGYTF.

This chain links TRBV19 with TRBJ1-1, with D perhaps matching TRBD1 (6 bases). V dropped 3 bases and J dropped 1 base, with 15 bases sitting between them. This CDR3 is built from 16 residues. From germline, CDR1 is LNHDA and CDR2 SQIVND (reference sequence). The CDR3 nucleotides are TGTGCCAGTAGTATGCCGGGGGCAAATCAGAACACTGAAGCTTTCTTT. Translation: CASSMPGANQNTEAFF.

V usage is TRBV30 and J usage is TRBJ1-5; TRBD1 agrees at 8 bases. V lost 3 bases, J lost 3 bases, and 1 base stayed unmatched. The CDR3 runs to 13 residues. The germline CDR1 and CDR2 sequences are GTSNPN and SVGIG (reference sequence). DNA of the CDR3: TGTGCCTGGAGCAGGGGGCCCAATCAGCCCCAGCATTTT. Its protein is CAWSRGPNQPQHF.

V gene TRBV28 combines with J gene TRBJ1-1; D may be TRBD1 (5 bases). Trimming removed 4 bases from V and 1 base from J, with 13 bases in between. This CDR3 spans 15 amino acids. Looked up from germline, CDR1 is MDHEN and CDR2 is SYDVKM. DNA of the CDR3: TGTGCCAGCAGTTACCCACCTACAGGGAACACTGAAGCTTTCTTT. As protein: CASSYPPTGNTEAFF.

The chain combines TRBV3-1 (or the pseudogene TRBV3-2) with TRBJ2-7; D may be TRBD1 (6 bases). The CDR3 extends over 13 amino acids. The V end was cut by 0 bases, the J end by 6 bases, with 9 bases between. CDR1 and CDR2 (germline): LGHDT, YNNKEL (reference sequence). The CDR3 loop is CASSQDQGGEQYF. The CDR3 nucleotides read TGTGCCAGCAGCCAAGATCAAGGGGGCGAGCAGTACTTC.